The present TCR beta chain was sequenced within a study of cytomegalovirus exposure and HLA in healthy donors. General study points: Researchers reported in a later analysis that common viral pathogens appeared linked to several top clusters. Highest at DRB1 and lowest at HLA-C, TCR association rates differed among HLA loci in a later analysis. Several V segments, TRBV6-2 and TRBV6-3 among them, could not be told apart and were dropped. TCR beta chains numbering 150 to 200 were designated cytomegalovirus-associated.

The study ran its PCR with 60 Vbeta and 13 Jbeta primers. Sequenced by immunoSEQ multiplex PCR; TCRdb stores in-frame clones only, minus some. The data contain nearly 110,000 clones, under 85% of them seen just once; the ten biggest clones take up about 4.3%. This clone was observed a few times. The antigen remains unidentified. Germline values: CDR1 SGHRS, CDR2 YFSETQ. The CDR3 consists of 15 residues. V dropped 4 bases and J dropped 6; count of bases not matched to a gene: 11. The chain joins TRBV5-1 to TRBJ2-3, with 7 bases aligning to TRBD2. The material sequenced was PBMCs. The sequence was collected from a male donor in good health and CMV-seronegative. CDR3 in amino acids: CASSRTGGKSDTQYF. CDR3 coding DNA: TGCGCCAGCAGCCGTACGGGGGGAAAAAGCGATACGCAGTATTTT.